The clone carrying this TCR beta chain came up many times. Antigen: not known. The time point: newly diagnosed GD, antithyroid drugs for less than 3 months. Making the TCR library involved RNA that had been extracted from PBMCs. EDTA tubes collected nine milliliters of peripheral blood. The data originate from a study of regulatory T cells in long-lasting Graves disease. Through Arm-PCR of CDR3 regions and iRepertoire HTBI primers, TCR beta libraries were built. TCRdb fed the multiplex PCR reads into MiXCR, producing one record per CDR3 protein. The sample includes about 380,000 distinct CDR3 sequences, less than 20% of them seen just once. The CDR3 runs to 16 residues. Germline lookup yields CDR1 MNHEY and CDR2 SMNVEV (reference sequence). The V end lost 9 bases, the J end lost 1 base, and 22 bases lay between the germline ends. Study outcomes and limitations: Favored gene segments in persistent disease were TRBV28, TRBJ1-2 and TRBJ2-5. Persistent cases of Graves' showed reduced TCR diversity relative to newly diagnosed patients.

This clonotype originated in a female donor with Graves disease. Here the sequenced sample was peripheral blood mononuclear cells (PBMCs), taken at new diagnosis, from a patient treated with antithyroid drugs. The rearrangement links TRBV27 to TRBJ2-7; D not certain. The CDR3 loop reads CASSLSATFRSYEQYF. As DNA, the CDR3 is TGTGCCAGTAGCTTATCGGCCACGTTTAGATCCTACGAGCAGTACTTC.